Each of the 5 T cell receptor beta chains below was sequenced from the same sample in a study of T cell responses to AZD1222 COVID-19 vaccine. Repertoires were generated with immunoSEQ multiplex PCR, while TCRdb's copy carries only in-frame clones and drops some. The sample has 150,000 to 200,000 clones; about 90% are singletons. Sequenced material: peripheral blood, taken 28 days after the second AZD1222 dose. The source is an adult who received the AZD1222 COVID-19 vaccine.

The chain recombines TRBV3-1 (or the pseudogene TRBV3-2) with TRBJ2-7; D not resolved. V was cut by 0 bases and J by 2 bases, with 11 bases left in between. The germline gives CDR1 LGHDT, CDR2 YNNKEL (reference sequence). This CDR3 comprises 15 residues. In nucleotides, the CDR3 is TGTGCCAGCAGCCAAGAAGGTAAGGCTACCTACGAGCAGTACTTC. The encoded protein is CASSQEGKATYEQYF.

The chain carries TRBV30 and TRBJ1-1; D is ambiguous. The CDR3 is 11 residues long. CDR1 and CDR2 (germline): GTSNPN, SVGIG (reference sequence). CDR3 sequence (DNA): TGTGTCGCCGCCCCGAACACTGAAGCTTTCTTT. This codes for CVAAPNTEAFF.

This chain uses TRBV3-1 (or the pseudogene TRBV3-2) with TRBJ2-1; D perhaps matches TRBD2 (6 bases). Trimming took 1 base from V and 7 from J, leaving 11 bases between them. Germline CDR1 and CDR2: LGHDT and YNNKEL (reference sequence). This CDR3 comprises 14 residues. This chain's CDR3 is CASSQGDSTNEQFF. CDR3 in DNA: TGTGCCAGCAGCCAAGGGGACTCAACTAATGAGCAGTTCTTC.

V is TRBV4-1 and J is TRBJ1-5; 8 bases are a match to TRBD1. From germline, CDR1 is MGHRA and CDR2 YSYEKL. J lost 3 bases, V lost 6 bases, and 7 bases had no gene match. The CDR3 has 15 amino acids. The CDR3 DNA follows: TGCGCCAGCAGACGCACAGGGGGTATCAATCAGCCCCAGCATTTT. Translated, it gives CASRRTGGINQPQHF.

This clone appeared a single time. The rearrangement links TRBV10-3 to TRBJ2-1; TRBD1 matches at 7 bases. This CDR3 has 13 amino acids. CDR1 ENHRY and CDR2 SYGVKD come from the germline V gene. Unmatched junction bases numbered 0, after V lost 0 bases and J lost 7 bases. The CDR3 sequence is CAISESTGNEQFF. In DNA form, the CDR3 reads TGTGCCATCAGTGAGTCGACAGGGAATGAGCAGTTCTTC.